A single sample is the source of the 10 T cell receptor beta chains below, sequenced in a study of T cell changes during pregnancy in multiple sclerosis. The data were produced by immunoSEQ multiplex PCR, yet TCRdb's version contains in-frame clones alone and is incomplete. This table has some 59,000 clones, approximately 90% appearing once. The source material was peripheral blood, sampled in the second trimester of pregnancy. These TCRs come from a female donor with multiple sclerosis, enrolled in a pregnancy study.

The gene calls are TRBV4-3 and TRBJ2-3; D remains unclear. Germline V gives CDR1 LGHNA, CDR2 YSLEER. The ends were cut back, 4 bases at V and 3 bases at J, with 14 bases in the middle. CDR3 length: 15 amino acids. Here the CDR3 reads CASSPQWLGTDTQYF. CDR3 DNA sequence: TGCGCCAGCAGCCCCCAATGGCTCGGGACAGATACGCAGTATTTT.

The chain uses TRBV19 and TRBJ1-3; 8 bases are shared with TRBD1. Trimming cost V 10 bases and J 4 bases; bases outside gene matches: 6. CDR3 length equals 13 residues. Per germline, CDR1 LNHDA and CDR2 SQIVND (reference sequence). CDR3 sequence (DNA): TGTGCCACCGACAGGGGAGGAGGAAACACCATATATTTT. Its translation is CATDRGGGNTIYF.

There are a few counts of this clone. The chain employs TRBV5-1 and TRBJ1-5; possible D gene TRBD1, 6 bases. Germline V CDR1 and CDR2: SGHRS, YFSETQ. Deletions cut 7 bases from V and 7 bases from J, with 18 bases between. The CDR3 sequence is 14 residues long. The CDR3 loop is CASSSDSPMQPQHF. The CDR3 region has the DNA TGCGCCAGCTCCTCGGACAGTCCGATGCAGCCCCAGCATTTT.

The CDR3 region is CASRVTGTGSGYTF. The CDR3 DNA reads as TGTGCCAGCAGAGTTACCGGGACAGGGTCTGGCTACACCTTC. The chain uses TRBV2 and TRBJ1-2, with TRBD1 identical over 9 bases. The CDR3 length is 14 residues. Germline-derived CDR1 and CDR2 are SNHLY and FYNNEI. Trimming at V came to 6 bases and at J to 7 bases, leaving 9 bases not matched to a gene.

V is TRBV4-2 and J is TRBJ1-4; the D is unclear. This CDR3 has 12 amino acids. Germline V gene lookup returns CDR1 LGHNA and CDR2 YNFKEQ. V was trimmed by 6 bases and J by 4 bases, leaving 6 bases between them. The CDR3 sequence is CASRYNNEKLFF. Written as DNA, the CDR3 is TGTGCCAGCAGGTACAATAATGAAAAACTGTTTTTT.

The rearrangement links TRBV6-5 to TRBJ1-2; tentative D call: TRBD1 (5 bases). The CDR3 runs 13 residues. Per germline, CDR1 MNHEY and CDR2 SVGAGI. V lost 8 bases to trimming and J lost 2 bases, with 12 bases between them. The DNA of the CDR3 is TGTGCCAGCCGGGGGTTGGGGAACTATGGCTACACCTTC. Protein product: CASRGLGNYGYTF.

The chain employs TRBV7-9 and TRBJ2-4; no reliable D call. Germline lookup yields CDR1 SEHNR and CDR2 FQNEAQ (reference sequence). The germline V and J ends were trimmed by 4 bases and 0 bases, with 7 bases remaining between them. The CDR3 is made up of 14 amino acids. The CDR3 reads CASSSQLAKNIQYF. The CDR3 DNA sequence: TGTGCCAGCAGCTCCCAACTAGCCAAAAACATTCAGTACTTC.

This clone was picked up one time. V usage is TRBV4-1 and J usage is TRBJ2-1; no clear D gene. Germline V gene sequence: CDR1 MGHRA, CDR2 YSYEKL. V gave up 3 bases and J gave up 3 bases, with 15 bases separating them. The CDR3 runs to 16 residues. The chain's CDR3 is CASSHGWAKNYNEQFF. The CDR3 DNA reads TGCGCCAGCAGCCACGGCTGGGCAAAGAACTACAATGAGCAGTTCTTC.

The chain carries TRBV4-2 and TRBJ2-7; TRBD2 matches 12 bases. Germline CDR1 reads LGHNA; CDR2 reads YNFKEQ. The CDR3 consists of 15 residues. V trimming: 0 bases; J trimming: 4 bases; junction bases outside the gene matches: 1. The CDR3: CASSQDLAGGYEQYF. The DNA of the CDR3 is TGTGCCAGCAGCCAAGATCTAGCGGGGGGGTACGAGCAGTACTTC.

V gene TRBV7-2 combines with J gene TRBJ1-6, with 7 bases lining up with TRBD1. The ends lost 3 bases at V and 4 bases at J; junction bases unmatched: 6. The length of the CDR3 is 16 residues. Germline loops: CDR1 SGHTA, CDR2 FQGNSA. The CDR3 DNA follows: TGTGCCAGCAGCTTCCACTCAGGGGGATATAATTCACCCCTCCACTTT. Residues: CASSFHSGGYNSPLHF.